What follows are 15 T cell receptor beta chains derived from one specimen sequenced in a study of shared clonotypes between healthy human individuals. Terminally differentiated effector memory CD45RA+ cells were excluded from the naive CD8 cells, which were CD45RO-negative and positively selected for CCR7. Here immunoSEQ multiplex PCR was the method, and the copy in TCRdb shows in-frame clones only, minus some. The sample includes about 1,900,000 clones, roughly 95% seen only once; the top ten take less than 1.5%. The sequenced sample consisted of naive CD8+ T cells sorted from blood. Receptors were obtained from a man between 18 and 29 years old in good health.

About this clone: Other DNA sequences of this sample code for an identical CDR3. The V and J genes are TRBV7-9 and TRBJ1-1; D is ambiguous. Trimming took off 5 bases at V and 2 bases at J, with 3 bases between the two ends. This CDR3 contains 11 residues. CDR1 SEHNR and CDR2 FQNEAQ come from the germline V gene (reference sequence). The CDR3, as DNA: TGTGCCAGCAGCGTTAACACTGAAGCTTTCTTT. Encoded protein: CASSVNTEAFF.

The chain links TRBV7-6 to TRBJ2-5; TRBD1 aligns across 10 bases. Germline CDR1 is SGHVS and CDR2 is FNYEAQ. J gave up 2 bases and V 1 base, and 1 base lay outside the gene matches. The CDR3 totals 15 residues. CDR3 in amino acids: CASSLVDRGQETQYF. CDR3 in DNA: TGTGCCAGCAGCTTAGTGGACAGGGGGCAAGAGACCCAGTACTTC.

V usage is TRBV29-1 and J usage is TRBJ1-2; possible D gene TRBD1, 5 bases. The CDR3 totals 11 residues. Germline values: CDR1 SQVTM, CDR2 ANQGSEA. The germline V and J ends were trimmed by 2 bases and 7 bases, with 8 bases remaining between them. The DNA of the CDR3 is TGCAGCGTTGAAACGGGGCTTGGCTACACCTTC. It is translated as CSVETGLGYTF.

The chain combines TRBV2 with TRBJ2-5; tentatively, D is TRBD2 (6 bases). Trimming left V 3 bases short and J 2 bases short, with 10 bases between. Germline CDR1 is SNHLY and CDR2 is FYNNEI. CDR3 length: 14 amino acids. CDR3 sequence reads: CASSDPGEQETQYF. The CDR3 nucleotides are TGTGCCAGCAGTGACCCGGGGGAACAAGAGACCCAGTACTTC.

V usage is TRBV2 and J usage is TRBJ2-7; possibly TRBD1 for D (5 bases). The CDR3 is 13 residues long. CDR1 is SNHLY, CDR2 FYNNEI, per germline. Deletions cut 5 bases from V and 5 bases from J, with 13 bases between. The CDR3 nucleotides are TGTGCCAGCAGTTCCATCAGGGTGGACGAGCAGTACTTC. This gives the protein CASSSIRVDEQYF.

This CDR3 reads CASSAGMGMDTEAFF. The CDR3 coding sequence is TGCGCCAGCAGCGCTGGTATGGGGATGGACACTGAAGCTTTCTTT. The rearrangement links TRBV5-1 to TRBJ1-1; D gene ambiguous. The CDR3 contains 15 residues. In germline, CDR1 is SGHRS, CDR2 YFSETQ. The V gene lost 4 bases and the J gene lost 3 bases, with 16 bases spanning the gap.

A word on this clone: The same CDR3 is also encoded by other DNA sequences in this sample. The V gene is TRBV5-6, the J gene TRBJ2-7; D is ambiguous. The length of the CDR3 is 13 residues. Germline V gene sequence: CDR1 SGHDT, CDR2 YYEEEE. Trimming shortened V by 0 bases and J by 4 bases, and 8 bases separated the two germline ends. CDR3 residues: CASSLDGPYEQYF. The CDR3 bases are TGTGCCAGCAGCTTGGACGGGCCTTACGAGCAGTACTTC.

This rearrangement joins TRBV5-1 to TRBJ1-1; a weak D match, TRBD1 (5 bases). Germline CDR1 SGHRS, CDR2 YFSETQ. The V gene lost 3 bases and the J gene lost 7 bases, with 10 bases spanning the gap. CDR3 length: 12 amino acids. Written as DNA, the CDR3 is TGCGCCAGCAGCTACTGGGACGGTGAAGCTTTCTTT. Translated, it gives CASSYWDGEAFF.

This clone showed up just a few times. The CDR3 sequence: CASSFTGDYGYTF. In nucleotides, the CDR3 is TGTGCCAGCAGTTTCACAGGGGACTATGGCTACACCTTC. The rearrangement links TRBV28 to TRBJ1-2, with 7 positions matching TRBD1. In germline, CDR1 is MDHEN, CDR2 SYDVKM. V shed 3 bases, J shed 3 bases, and the junction held 1 base outside the gene matches. The CDR3 length is 13 residues.

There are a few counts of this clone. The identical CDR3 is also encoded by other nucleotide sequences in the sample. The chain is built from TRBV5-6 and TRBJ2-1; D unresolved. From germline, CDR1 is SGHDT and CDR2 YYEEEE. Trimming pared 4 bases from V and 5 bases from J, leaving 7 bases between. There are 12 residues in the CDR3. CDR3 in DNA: TGTGCCAGCAGCCCTGGGGACAATGAGCAGTTCTTC. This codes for CASSPGDNEQFF. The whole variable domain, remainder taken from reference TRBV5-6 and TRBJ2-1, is DAGVTQSPTHLIKTRGQQVTLRCSPKSGHDTVSWYQQALGQGPQFIFQYYEEEERQRGNFPDRFSGHQFPNYSSELNVNALLLGDSALYLCASSPGDNEQFFGPGTRLTVL.

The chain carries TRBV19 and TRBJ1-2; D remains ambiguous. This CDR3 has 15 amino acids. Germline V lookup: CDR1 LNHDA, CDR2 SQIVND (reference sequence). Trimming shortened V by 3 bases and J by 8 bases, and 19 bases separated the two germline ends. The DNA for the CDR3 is TGTGCCAGTAGTATTTCCCCGTCTCAGTTGCTCGGCTACACCTTC. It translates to CASSISPSQLLGYTF.

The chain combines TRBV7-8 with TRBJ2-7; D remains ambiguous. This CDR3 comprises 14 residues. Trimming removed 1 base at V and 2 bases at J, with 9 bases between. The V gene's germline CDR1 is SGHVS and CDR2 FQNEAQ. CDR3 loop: CASSLGSAAYEQYF. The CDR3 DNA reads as TGTGCCAGCAGCTTAGGCAGCGCAGCCTACGAGCAGTACTTC.

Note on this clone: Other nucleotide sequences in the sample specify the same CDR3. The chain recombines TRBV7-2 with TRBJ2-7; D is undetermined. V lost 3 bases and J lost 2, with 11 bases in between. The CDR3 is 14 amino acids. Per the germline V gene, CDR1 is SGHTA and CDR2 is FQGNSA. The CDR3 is CASSLGGLTYEQYF. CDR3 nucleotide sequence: TGTGCCAGCAGCTTGGGCGGATTGACCTACGAGCAGTACTTC.

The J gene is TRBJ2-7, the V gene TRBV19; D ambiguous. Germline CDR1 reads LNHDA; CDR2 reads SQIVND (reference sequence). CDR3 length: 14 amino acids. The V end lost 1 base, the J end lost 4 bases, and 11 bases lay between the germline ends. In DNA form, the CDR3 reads TGTGCCAGTAGTATAGCTCTCGACGGGTACGAGCAGTACTTC. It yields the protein CASSIALDGYEQYF.

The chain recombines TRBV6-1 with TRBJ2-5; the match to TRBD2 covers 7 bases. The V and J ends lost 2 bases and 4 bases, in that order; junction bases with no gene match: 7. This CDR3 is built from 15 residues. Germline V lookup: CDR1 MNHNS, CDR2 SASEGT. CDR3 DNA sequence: TGTGCCAGCAGTGAATGGGGAGGGACGGGAGAGACCCAGTACTTC. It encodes CASSEWGGTGETQYF.